This TCR beta chain was profiled in a study of CD8+ T cells in alopecia areata (dated by TCRdb to between 2018 and 2020). About the investigation overall: The treated patients took part in an open-label pilot trial in which moderate-to-severe alopecia areata was treated with oral tofacitinib at 5 to 10 mg twice daily. Patients on tofacitinib were biopsied at baseline and after 4 and 24 weeks of treatment, and several of the patients also had a later scalp biopsy. Patients stayed on tofacitinib for 6 to 18 months and then had 6 months of follow-up off drug so that delayed response and recurrence could be assessed. To study T cell clonal expansion in alopecia areata, the researchers applied high-throughput TCRbeta sequencing to both the C3H/HeJ mouse model and human patients. In humans, TCRbeta sequencing was performed on scalp tissue and on sorted CD4+ and CD8+ peripheral blood T cells from healthy controls and from patients with patchy or totalis/universalis alopecia areata. immunoSEQ multiplex PCR using 35 Vbeta forward primers and 13 Jbeta reverse primers was used to amplify TCRbeta CDR3 regions. RNA was extracted with the PAXgene miRNA kit for fixed scalp, the miRNeasy kit for PBMCs, and the RNeasy kit for mouse skin. Scalp clonality was compared among normal scalp (n=4), patchy alopecia areata scalp (n=8), and alopecia totalis/universalis scalp (n=8).

Receptor libraries were prepared by the immunoSEQ multiplex PCR assay. To provide template for TCR sequencing, every sample had RNA extracted and reverse transcribed into cDNA. First-strand cDNA was synthesized with SuperScript III using a 2:1 mix of oligo-dT and random hexamers. A synthetic immune receptor repertoire was used to measure amplification bias, and any remaining bias was corrected computationally. The study's processing was this. Raw reads were preprocessed to remove errors, and CDR3 was defined according to IMGT conventions as the region from the conserved cysteine to phenylalanine. Clonality was computed as 1 minus the Shannon entropy, with the entropy normalized by log2 of the number of productive unique TCRs. Scalp TCRbeta sequences were cross-referenced with sorted blood CD4 and CD8 repertoires so that the CD4 or CD8 identity of scalp clones could be inferred. What TCRdb holds here is the immuneACCESS table cut down to in-frame rearrangements. Part of the clones is not present; checked against another copy, under half of the missing clones reflect an unresolved V gene, and the others are unexplained. D and trimming come from the DNA, and the V and J calls and clone size come from that table. The table for this sample lists 150,000 to 180,000 clones; about 53% of them were counted only once. The leading ten clones occupy just under 20% of the sample.

Overall study outcomes, separate from this receptor: TCR sequences shared between patients were less clear than in mice, possibly partly because of HLA diversity in the patient population. Higher clonality and more expanded CD8+ clones were observed in lesional scalp than in normal scalp, particularly in alopecia totalis/universalis, a finding suggestive of antigenic drive. Unlike mouse skin, where gammadelta T cells dominate, normal human skin contains resident alphabeta T cells that get sequenced too, which complicates analysis of the scalp TCR repertoire.

This sample's time point label indicates: baseline before oral tofacitinib. Lesional scalp punch biopsies and peripheral blood were collected from alopecia areata patients. PBMCs were separated by density centrifugation and stained for CD3, CD4 and CD8, after which CD4+ and CD8+ T cells were sorted on a FACSAria. CDR1 and CDR2 are drawn from the germline V gene: SGHAT, FQNNGV. The V end gives up 4 bases and the J end 8 bases, leaving 8 bases in the junction not matched to a gene. The CDR3 covers 14 residues, taking in both the cysteine and the phenylalanine. This entry keeps only the CDR3 DNA: 42 bases, framed from base 1. Worth noting for this clone: It lacks a known antigen. The input lacks base qualities; no much larger clone sits a single base away.

This TCR was recovered from a human donor with alopecia areata. The sequence is built from TRBV11-2 and TRBJ2-1, with 7 central nucleotides matching TRBD1. Sequenced here: CD8+ T cells sorted from blood, sampled at week 0. The DNA is TGTGCCAGCAGCTCGTCGTACAGGGGCGATGAGCAGTTCTTC. Protein translation: CASSSSYRGDEQFF.